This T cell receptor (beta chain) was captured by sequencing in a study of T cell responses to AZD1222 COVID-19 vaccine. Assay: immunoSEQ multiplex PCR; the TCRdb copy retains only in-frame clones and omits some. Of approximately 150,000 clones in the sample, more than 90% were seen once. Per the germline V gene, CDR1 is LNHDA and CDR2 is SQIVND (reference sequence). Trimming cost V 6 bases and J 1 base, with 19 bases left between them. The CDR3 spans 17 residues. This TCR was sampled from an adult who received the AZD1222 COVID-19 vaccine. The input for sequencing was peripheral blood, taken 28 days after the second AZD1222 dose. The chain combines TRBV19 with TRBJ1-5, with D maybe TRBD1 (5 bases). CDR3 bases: TGTGCCAGTAGGGGACTACGAATAAGAGTCAGCAATCAGCCCCAGCATTTT. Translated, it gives CASRGLRIRVSNQPQHF.